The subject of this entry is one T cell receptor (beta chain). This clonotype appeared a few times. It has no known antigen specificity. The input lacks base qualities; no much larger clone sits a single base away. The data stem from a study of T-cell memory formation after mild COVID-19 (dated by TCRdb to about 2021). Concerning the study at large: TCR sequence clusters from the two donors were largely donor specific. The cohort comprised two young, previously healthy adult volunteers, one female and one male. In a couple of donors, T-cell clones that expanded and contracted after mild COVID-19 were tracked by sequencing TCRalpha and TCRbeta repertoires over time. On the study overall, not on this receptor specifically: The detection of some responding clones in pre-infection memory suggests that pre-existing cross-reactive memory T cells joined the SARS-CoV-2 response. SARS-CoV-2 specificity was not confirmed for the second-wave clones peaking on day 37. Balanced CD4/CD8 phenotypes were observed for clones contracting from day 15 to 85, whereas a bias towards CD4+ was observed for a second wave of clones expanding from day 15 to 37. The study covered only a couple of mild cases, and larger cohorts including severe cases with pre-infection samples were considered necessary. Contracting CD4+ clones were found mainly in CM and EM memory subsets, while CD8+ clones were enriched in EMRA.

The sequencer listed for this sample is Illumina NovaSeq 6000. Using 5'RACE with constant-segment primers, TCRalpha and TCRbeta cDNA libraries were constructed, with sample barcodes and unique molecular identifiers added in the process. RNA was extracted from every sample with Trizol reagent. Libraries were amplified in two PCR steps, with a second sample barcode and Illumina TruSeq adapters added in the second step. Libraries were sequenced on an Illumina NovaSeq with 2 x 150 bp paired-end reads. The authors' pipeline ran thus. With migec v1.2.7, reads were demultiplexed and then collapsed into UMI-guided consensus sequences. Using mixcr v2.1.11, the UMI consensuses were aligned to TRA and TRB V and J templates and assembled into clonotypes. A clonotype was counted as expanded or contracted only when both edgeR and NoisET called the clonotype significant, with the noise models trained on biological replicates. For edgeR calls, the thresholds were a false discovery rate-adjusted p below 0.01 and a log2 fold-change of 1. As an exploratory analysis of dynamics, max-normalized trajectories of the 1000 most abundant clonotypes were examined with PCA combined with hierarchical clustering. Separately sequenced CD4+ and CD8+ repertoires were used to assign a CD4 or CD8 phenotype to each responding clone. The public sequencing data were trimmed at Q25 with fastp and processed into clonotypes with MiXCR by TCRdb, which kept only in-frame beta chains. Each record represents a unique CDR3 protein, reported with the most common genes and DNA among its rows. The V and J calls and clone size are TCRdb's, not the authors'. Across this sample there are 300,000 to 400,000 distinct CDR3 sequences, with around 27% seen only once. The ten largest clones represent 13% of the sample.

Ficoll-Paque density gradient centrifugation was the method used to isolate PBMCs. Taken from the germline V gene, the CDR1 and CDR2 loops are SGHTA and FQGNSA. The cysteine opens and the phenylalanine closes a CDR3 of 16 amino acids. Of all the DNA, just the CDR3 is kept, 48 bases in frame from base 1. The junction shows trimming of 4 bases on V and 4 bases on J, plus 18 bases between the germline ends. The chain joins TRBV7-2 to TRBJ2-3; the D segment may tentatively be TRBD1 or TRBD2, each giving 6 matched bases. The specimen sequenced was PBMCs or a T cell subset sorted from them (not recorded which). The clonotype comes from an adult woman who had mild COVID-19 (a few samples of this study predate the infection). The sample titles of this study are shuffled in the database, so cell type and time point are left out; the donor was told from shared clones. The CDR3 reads CASSYRRGESADTQYF. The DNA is TGTGCCAGCAGCTACCGAAGGGGGGAGAGCGCAGATACGCAGTATTTT.